Listed below are T cell receptor beta chains from one sample, sequenced in a study of CD8 T cells in ankylosing spondylitis. TCRdb used MiXCR to reprocess the 5' RACE reads, holding one entry per CDR3 protein. Of about 360,000 distinct CDR3 sequences listed, 20% are singletons. Sequencing was carried out using blood, either unsorted or a sorted T cell fraction (not recorded which). The receptors come from a male donor with ankylosing spondylitis or in good health (not recorded which). CDR3s include the opening cysteine and the closing phenylalanine or tryptophan. The D gene is left open where the match is weak. Clone size is given for some rows only: seen once, a few or many times, or a class if the clone is expanded.

D gene	V gene	clone size	J gene	CDR3 DNA	CDR3 protein
-	TRBV12-3/TRBV12-4	many	TRBJ2-1	TGTGCCAGCAGTTTGGGTGATGCCGGGCAGTTCTTC	CASSLGDAGQFF
-	TRBV9	few	TRBJ1-1	TGTGCCAGCAGCTCCACAGGGCTGAGCACTGAAGCTTTCTTT	CASSSTGLSTEAFF
-	TRBV30	few	TRBJ2-3	TGTGCCTGGAGTATGGTGGGTGAGGCAGATACGCAGTATTTT	CAWSMVGEADTQYF
-	TRBV5-1	-	TRBJ1-6	TGCGCCAGCAGCTTGGAGGGCTACGATTCACCCCTCCACTTT	CASSLEGYDSPLHF
-	TRBV6-5	few	TRBJ2-7	TGTGCCAGCAGTTACGATTCCCTCGAGCAGTACTTC	CASSYDSLEQYF
-	TRBV29-1	few	TRBJ1-2	TGCAGCGTTGAAGATCCCGCTAACTATGGCTACACCTTC	CSVEDPANYGYTF
TRBD1	TRBV29-1	-	TRBJ1-2	TGCAGCGCGCCAGGACAGGGTTTGGGCTACACCTTC	CSAPGQGLGYTF
-	TRBV4-2	-	TRBJ1-2	TGTGCCAGCAGCCAAGGAGTGAGTAACTATGGCTACACCTTC	CASSQGVSNYGYTF
TRBD1	TRBV25-1	-	TRBJ2-5	TGTGCCAGCAGTGAACAGGGGGAAAAAGAGACCCAGTACTTC	CASSEQGEKETQYF
TRBD1	TRBV6-1	few	TRBJ2-2	TGTGCCAGCAGTATCACAGGGGGCCGGACCGGGGAGCTGTTTTTT	CASSITGGRTGELFF
-	TRBV7-6	-	TRBJ2-3	TGTGCCAGCAGCGGGTCGACCCCAGATACGCAGTATTTT	CASSGSTPDTQYF
-	TRBV7-9	-	TRBJ2-1	TGTGCCAGCAGCTTAGTGGAATGGGGAAATGAGCAGTTCTTC	CASSLVEWGNEQFF
-	TRBV7-9	-	TRBJ2-1	TGTGCCAGCAGCTTTCGGCCGGACACCACCTCCAATGAGCAGTTCTTC	CASSFRPDTTSNEQFF
-	TRBV12-3/TRBV12-4	-	TRBJ1-2	TGTGCCAGCACCTCCGCCGGGCCACACGCCGGAGGGGGCTACACCTTC	CASTSAGPHAGGGYTF
-	TRBV12-3/TRBV12-4	-	TRBJ1-1	TGTGCCAGCAGTTTAAGGGAAGAGGGCACTGAAGCTTTCTTT	CASSLREEGTEAFF
TRBD1	TRBV7-9	-	TRBJ2-7	TGTGCCACCGGGACAGGAAACTCCTACGAGCAGTACTTC	CATGTGNSYEQYF
TRBD1	TRBV2	-	TRBJ2-7	TGTGCCGGATCGGGACAGGGGGCGAGTGAGCAGTACTTC	CAGSGQGASEQYF
TRBD1	TRBV7-9	few	TRBJ2-1	TGTGCCAGCAGTACGGACAGGGACTACAATGAGCAGTTCTTC	CASSTDRDYNEQFF
-	TRBV4-1	few	TRBJ2-7	TGCGCCAGCAGCCAAAATACAGGGACCTCCTACGAGCAGTACTTC	CASSQNTGTSYEQYF
TRBD1	TRBV10-3	few	TRBJ1-4	TGTGCCATCAGTGAGGGGACAGGGGTGGATGAAAAACTGTTTTTT	CAISEGTGVDEKLFF